Following are 9 T cell receptor beta chains from one sample sequenced in a study of T cell clonality in common variable immunodeficiency. Produced via immunoSEQ multiplex PCR; TCRdb's table is partial and in-frame only. Listed here are 50,000 to 65,000 clones without any singletons, the top ten holding approximately 1.5%. Sequenced: peripheral blood mononuclear cells. The receptors here all came from a person aged 18-70 years in good health.

This clone was seen many times. The read gets to within 3 residues of the CDR3 end, and the germline J gene fills in the rest. The chain couples TRBV30 to TRBJ1-6; TRBD1 is a possible D gene (6 bases). The V gene's germline CDR1 is GTSNPN and CDR2 SVGIG (reference sequence). The CDR3 is 14 amino acids. The V end was cut by 0 bases, the J end by 10 bases, with 13 bases between. The sequenced part of the CDR3 DNA is TGTGCCTGGAGTGTCGGACAGCTGAGGTCACCC. Amino acid sequence: CAWSVGQLRSP. The whole CDR3 region reads CAWSVGQLRSPLHF.

At least ten counts were recorded for this clone. The read ends 3 residues early relative to the CDR3; the germline J gene fills the gap. This chain uses TRBV30 with TRBJ2-7, with D possibly TRBD1 on 5 matching bases. Germline V gene lookup returns CDR1 GTSNPN and CDR2 SVGIG (reference sequence). The CDR3 totals 14 residues. Trimming took off 4 bases at V and 0 bases at J, with 13 bases between the two ends. CDR3 amino acids: CAWTKQAYSYEQYF. The CDR3 bases that were read are TGTGCCTGGACTAAACAGGCGTACTCCTACGAG.

A word on this clone: The read ends 3 residues before the CDR3 terminus; that terminus is restored from the germline J gene. The chain combines TRBV7-6 with TRBJ2-7; D is possibly TRBD2 (6 bases). Trimming took off 1 base at V and 3 bases at J, with 13 bases between the two ends. Germline loops: CDR1 SGHVS, CDR2 FNYEAQ. The CDR3 contains 15 residues. The CDR3 DNA, read in part, is TGTGCCAGCAGCTTAGATGGGACGGGGGACTACGAG. It encodes CASSLDGTGDYE. The entire CDR3 protein is CASSLDGTGDYEQYF. The full variable domain, rest sourced from reference TRBV7-6 and TRBJ2-7, is GAGVSQSPRYKVTKRGQDVALRCDPISGHVSLYWYRQALGQGPEFLTYFNYEAQQDKSGLPNDRFSAERPEGSISTLTIQRTEQRDSAMYRCASSLDGTGDYEQYFGPGTRLTVT.

This clone has ten or more counts. The read ends 3 residues early relative to the CDR3; the germline J gene fills the gap. V gene TRBV29-1 combines with J gene TRBJ2-7; TRBD1 aligns across 7 bases. Germline CDR1 reads SQVTM; CDR2 reads ANQGSEA. J was trimmed by 0 bases and V by 4 bases; bases with no gene match: 9. The CDR3 runs 15 residues. CDR3 in amino acids: CSVGIPQGNSYEQYF. Incomplete CDR3 DNA: TGCAGCGTTGGTATCCCACAGGGGAACTCCTACGAG.

This clone was detected many times. The read gets to within 3 residues of the CDR3 end, and the germline J gene fills in the rest. This chain uses TRBV14 with TRBJ2-7; TRBD2 might be the D (5 bases). CDR1 is SGHDN, CDR2 FVKESK, per germline. CDR3 length equals 13 residues. Trimming cost V 4 bases and J 6 bases, with 13 bases left between them. CDR3 protein: CASSPYWSGEQYF. The covered CDR3 bases are TGTGCCAGCAGCCCCTATTGGAGCGGCGAG.

This clone came up many times. The DNA ends 3 residues before the CDR3 does, and the rest of the CDR3 is filled in from the germline J gene. The chain couples TRBV29-1 to TRBJ2-7, with D possibly TRBD1 on 5 matching bases. V was cut by 3 bases and J by 1 base, with 10 bases left in between. Germline values: CDR1 SQVTM, CDR2 ANQGSEA. The CDR3 sequence is 13 residues long. Partial CDR3 DNA: TGCAGCGTTGATTTAGGGGATTCCTACGAG. The encoded protein is CSVDLGDSYE. The full CDR3 protein is CSVDLGDSYEQYF.

This clone was found many times. The CDR3 sequence: CAWSQGSSPLHF. The covered CDR3 bases are TGTGCCTGGAGTCAGGGCAGTTCACCC. The chain uses TRBV30 and TRBJ1-6, with D perhaps matching TRBD1 (5 bases). The read halts 3 residues ahead of the CDR3 end, with the missing end drawn from the germline J gene. The CDR3 spans 12 residues. The V end lost 2 bases, the J end lost 9 bases, and 8 bases lay between the germline ends. The germline gives CDR1 GTSNPN, CDR2 SVGIG (reference sequence). Combining the CDR3 with reference TRBV30 and TRBJ1-6 gives the whole variable domain SQTIHQWPATLVQPVGSPLSLECTVEGTSNPNLYWYRQAAGRGLQLLFYSVGIGQISSEVPQNLSASRPQDRQFILSSKKLLLSDSGFYLCAWSQGSSPLHFGNGTRLTVT.

This clone appeared many times. The CDR3 is cut off 3 residues early in the read; its end comes from the germline J gene. V and J are TRBV30 and TRBJ1-5; 7 bases match TRBD1. Per the germline V gene, CDR1 is GTSNPN and CDR2 is SVGIG (reference sequence). The CDR3 spans 14 residues. After removal of 3 bases from V and 7 bases from J, the junction contained 9 bases not matched to a gene. CDR3 bases read: TGTGCCTGGAGCCCGGGCAGGGGGAACCAGCCC. Translating gives CAWSPGRGNQP. The CDR3 reads in full as CAWSPGRGNQPQHF.

In its sample, this clone was seen a few times. Read sequence stops 3 residues before the CDR3 end, and the germline J gene provides the missing end. The chain combines TRBV6-2 or TRBV6-3 with TRBJ1-2; no definite D call. In germline, CDR1 is MNHEY, CDR2 SVGEGT. Trimming removed 0 bases from V and 5 bases from J, with 7 bases in between. The CDR3 extends over 13 amino acids. The CDR3 here is CASSYSAGYGYTF. The covered CDR3 bases are TGTGCCAGCAGTTACTCGGCGGGGTATGGC.